The 2 T cell receptor beta chains below were found in one sample sequenced in a study of T cell repertoires in cytomegalovirus infection. TCRdb fed the reads into MiXCR, producing one record per CDR3 protein. The sample comprises more than 85,000 distinct CDR3 sequences, about 22% of which are singletons, and about two fifths rests with the top ten. Sample: CD8+ T cells from PBMCs. The receptors derive from a human donor in good health (CMV status not recorded). Some clones in this sample may be carry-over from other donors' samples.

This clonotype was counted at least ten times. J is TRBJ2-7 and V is TRBV28; D unresolved. The V and J ends lost 3 bases and 0 bases respectively, with 6 bases between them. In germline, CDR1 is MDHEN, CDR2 SYDVKM. The CDR3 runs 13 residues. Written as DNA, the CDR3 is TGTGCCAGCAGTTTCTATAGCTCCTACGAGCAGTACTTC. Protein sequence: CASSFYSSYEQYF.

Details on this clonotype: Given the absence of the conserved phenylalanine or tryptophan at the CDR3 end, a read error is likely. The chain joins TRBV5-4 to TRBJ2-3; 8 bases map to TRBD1. CDR1 is SGHNT and CDR2 is YYREEE in the germline V gene (reference sequence). The J segment lost 5 bases and the V segment lost 4 bases, leaving 9 bases of the junction unmatched. CDR3 length: 15 amino acids. The CDR3 nucleotides read TGTGCCAGCAGCCTATCGACAGGGGCAATAGATACGCAGTATCTT. This gives the protein CASSLSTGAIDTQYL.